The subject of this entry is one T cell receptor beta chain. The sample originates from a study of control samples from healthy donors and cancer patients. J gave up 4 bases and V 4 bases, and 3 bases lay outside the gene matches. The length of the CDR3 is 15 residues. In germline, CDR1 is SGHTA, CDR2 FQGTGA. Here immunoSEQ multiplex PCR was the method, and the copy in TCRdb shows in-frame clones only, minus some. The sample includes 150,000 to 200,000 clones, roughly 89% of them seen just once. This TCR came from a young woman in good health. The sequenced material came from blood. The chain has TRBV7-3 and TRBJ2-2, with 10 nucleotides matching TRBD2. The CDR3 region has the DNA TGTGCCAGCAGCTCCCGGACTAGCGGCACCGGGGAGCTGTTTTTT. Protein: CASSSRTSGTGELFF.